These 7 T cell receptor beta chains originate from one sample sequenced in a study of shared clonotypes between healthy human individuals. This table comes from immunoSEQ multiplex PCR, and its TCRdb copy is limited to in-frame clones, with some not included. This table has about 2.1 million clones, just over 90% appearing once. The naive CD8 fraction comprised CD45RO-negative cells positively selected for CCR7 and excluded terminally differentiated effector memory CD45RA+ cells. The specimen sequenced was naive CD8+ T cells from PBMCs. The receptors were sampled from a young man in good health. Some clones in this sample may be carry-over from other donors' samples.

This CDR3 is CASSARTGNEQFF. The CDR3 region has the DNA TGTGCCAGCAGCGCCCGCACGGGGAATGAGCAGTTCTTC. The chain is built from TRBV9 and TRBJ2-1; possibly TRBD2 for D (5 bases). CDR1 SGDLS and CDR2 YYNGEE come from the germline V gene. V was shortened by 3 bases and J by 7 bases, with 11 bases between the two germline ends. The length of the CDR3 is 13 residues.

The chain carries TRBV2 and TRBJ1-4; D gene unclear. This CDR3 is built from 11 residues. Between the trimmed V and J ends, which lost 8 bases and 12 bases, there was a span of 13 bases. Germline V CDR1 and CDR2: SNHLY, FYNNEI. In nucleotides, the CDR3 is TGTGCCAGCCTACTCTCTGGGGAACTGTTTTTT. It translates to CASLLSGELFF.

The rearrangement links TRBV6-6 to TRBJ2-5; tentative D call: TRBD1 (6 bases). The CDR3 runs 14 residues. The V gene lost 6 bases and the J gene lost 4 bases, with 15 bases spanning the gap. Germline CDR1 reads MNHNY; CDR2 reads SVGAGI (reference sequence). The CDR3 bases are TGTGCCAGCAGCCCGGACAGTAGAGCAGAGACCCAGTACTTC. Protein sequence: CASSPDSRAETQYF.

The rearrangement links TRBV29-1 to TRBJ2-5, with 9 positions matching TRBD1. This CDR3 region has 13 residues. CDR1 SQVTM and CDR2 ANQGSEA come from the germline V gene. V was clipped by 4 bases and J by 3 bases; unmatched bases: 3. The CDR3 sequence: CSVVGQGEETQYF. The CDR3 region has the DNA TGCAGCGTTGTGGGACAGGGAGAAGAGACCCAGTACTTC.

The chain employs TRBV12-5 and TRBJ2-5, with 9 bases aligning to TRBD1. Germline CDR1 is LGHNT and CDR2 is FRNRAP. The V and J ends lost 4 bases and 5 bases, in that order; junction bases with no gene match: 11. The CDR3 is 16 amino acids. This chain's CDR3 is CASGSGQGRDRETQYF. CDR3 sequence (DNA): TGTGCTAGTGGTTCGGGACAGGGAAGGGACCGGGAGACCCAGTACTTC. Supplemented by reference TRBV12-5 and TRBJ2-5, the full variable domain reads DARVTQTPRHKVTEMGQEVTMRCQPILGHNTVFWYRQTMMQGLELLAYFRNRAPLDDSGMPKDRFSAEMPDATLATLKIQPSEPRDSAVYFCASGSGQGRDRETQYFGPGTRLLVL.

The V call is TRBV7-2, the J call TRBJ1-1; D not resolved. The CDR3 runs to 14 residues. Trimming took 5 bases from V and 0 from J, leaving 10 bases between them. Germline assignment: CDR1 SGHTA and CDR2 FQGNSA. CDR3 nucleotide sequence: TGTGCCAGCAGCACTATCGGGGTGAACACTGAAGCTTTCTTT. The encoded protein is CASSTIGVNTEAFF.

The V call is TRBV27, the J call TRBJ1-5, with D uncertain. This CDR3 has 9 amino acids. Germline V lookup: CDR1 MNHEY, CDR2 SMNVEV (reference sequence). V lost 7 bases to trimming and J lost 11 bases, with 6 bases between them. As DNA, the CDR3 is TGTGCCAGCAAAATATCCCAGCATTTT. Protein sequence: CASKISQHF.